This T cell receptor (beta chain) was sequenced in a study of T cell changes during pregnancy in multiple sclerosis (dated by TCRdb to the late 2010s). About the full investigation: In women with multiple sclerosis, the researchers looked at how the T cell repertoire shifted as pregnancy progressed.

As regards this clone: No cognate antigen has been identified for it. No much larger clonotype is one base removed from it; base qualities were not supplied.

The germline V gene yields SGHDT for CDR1 and YYEEEE for CDR2. Including cysteine and phenylalanine, the CDR3 has 15 amino acids. Only CDR3 DNA remains: 45 bases, in frame from the first base. V lost 1 base and J lost 2 bases; the stretch between them is 7 bases long. Receptor amplification or capture employed the immunoSEQ multiplex PCR assay. TCRdb's version of the immuneACCESS table is confined to in-frame rearrangements and falls short of the full clone set. An unresolved V gene accounts for under half of the shortfall where checked; the remainder is of unknown origin. The sample has approximately 50,000 clones on record, about 90% of them singletons. Jointly, the top ten make up 0.39% of the sample.

The specimen was CD4+ T cells from peripheral blood mononuclear cells, collected after pregnancy. The receptor was isolated from a female donor with multiple sclerosis, enrolled in a pregnancy study. This sequence uses TRBV5-6 and TRBJ2-6; the D gene assignment is ambiguous. The CDR3 region: CASSLPRAGANVLTF. The sequence in DNA is TGTGCCAGCAGCTTGCCACGAGCTGGGGCCAACGTCCTGACTTTC.